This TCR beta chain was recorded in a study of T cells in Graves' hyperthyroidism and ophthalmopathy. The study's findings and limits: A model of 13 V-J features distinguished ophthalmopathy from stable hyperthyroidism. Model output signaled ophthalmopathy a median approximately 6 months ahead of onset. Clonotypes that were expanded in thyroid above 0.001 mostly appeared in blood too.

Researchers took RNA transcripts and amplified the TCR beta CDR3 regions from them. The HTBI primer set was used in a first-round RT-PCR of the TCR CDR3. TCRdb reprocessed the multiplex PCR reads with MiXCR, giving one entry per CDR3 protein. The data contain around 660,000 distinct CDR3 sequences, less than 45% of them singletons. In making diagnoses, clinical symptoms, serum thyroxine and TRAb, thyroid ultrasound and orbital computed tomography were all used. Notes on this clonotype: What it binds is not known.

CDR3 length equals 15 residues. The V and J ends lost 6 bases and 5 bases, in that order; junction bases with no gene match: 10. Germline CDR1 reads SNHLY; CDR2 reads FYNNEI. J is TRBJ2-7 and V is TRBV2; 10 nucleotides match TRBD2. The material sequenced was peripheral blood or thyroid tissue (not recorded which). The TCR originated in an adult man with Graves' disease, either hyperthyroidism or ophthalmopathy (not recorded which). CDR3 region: CASRFRLAGGNEQYF. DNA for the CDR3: TGTGCCAGCAGATTTAGACTAGCGGGTGGAAACGAGCAGTACTTC.